This T cell receptor (beta chain) was sequenced in a study of cytomegalovirus exposure and HLA in healthy donors. Study-wide results and caveats: CMV antigen specificity of three CMV-associated chains was confirmed in vitro.

About this clone itself: Antigen specificity is unknown.

The study ran its PCR with 60 Vbeta and 13 Jbeta primers. TCRdb's copy holds only in-frame clones and misses some; the assay was immunoSEQ multiplex PCR. The sample shows 170,000 or so clones, 80% of them seen only once. Sequenced input: PBMCs. The sequence was obtained from a woman aged 50 to 60 in good health and CMV-seropositive.

CDR3 loop: CASSLNGGTHQPQHF. The CDR3 coding sequence is TGTGCCAGCAGCTTGAACGGAGGGACCCATCAGCCCCAGCATTTT. V usage is TRBV5-6 and J usage is TRBJ1-5, with D tentatively TRBD1 (5 bases). Germline V gives CDR1 SGHDT, CDR2 YYEEEE. The V end was cut by 1 base, the J end by 5 bases, with 13 bases between. CDR3 length: 15 amino acids.